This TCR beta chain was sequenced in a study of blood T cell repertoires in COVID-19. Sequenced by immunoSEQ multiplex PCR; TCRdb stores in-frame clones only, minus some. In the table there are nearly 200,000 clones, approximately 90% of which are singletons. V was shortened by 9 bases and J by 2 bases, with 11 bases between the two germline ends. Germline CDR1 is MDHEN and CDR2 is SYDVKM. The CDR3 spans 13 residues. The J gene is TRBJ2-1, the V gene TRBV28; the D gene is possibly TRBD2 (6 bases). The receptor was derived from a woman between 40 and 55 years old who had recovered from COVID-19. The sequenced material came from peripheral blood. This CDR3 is CASGGWPYNEQFF. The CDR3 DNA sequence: TGTGCCAGTGGAGGGTGGCCCTACAATGAGCAGTTCTTC.